The next 8 T cell receptor beta chains were all read from a single sample in a study of blood T cells in healthy people across ages. A second 7 to 11 cycle PCR used barcoded and J-beta primers. Each CDR3 protein gets one entry after TCRdb re-called the 5' RACE reads with MiXCR. The sample records over 1.5 million distinct CDR3 sequences, just under 50% being singletons. The sequencing sample was made of blood. All receptors derive from a woman aged 40-49 years in good health.

This clonotype was found once. The chain joins TRBV7-3 to TRBJ2-2; TRBD2 matches 11 bases. There are 17 residues in the CDR3. From germline, CDR1 is SGHTA and CDR2 FQGTGA. Trimming took 2 bases from V and 5 from J; bases not matched to a gene: 7. CDR3 amino acids: CASSLLAGGERTGELFF. In DNA, the CDR3 is TGTGCCAGCAGCTTACTAGCGGGGGGTGAAAGGACCGGGGAGCTGTTTTTT.

The chain has TRBV5-1 and TRBJ1-1; D is unresolved. Germline assignment: CDR1 SGHRS and CDR2 YFSETQ. The CDR3 length is 17 residues. V was trimmed by 3 bases and J by 1 base, leaving 19 bases between them. CDR3 loop: CASSSYLDSPANTEAFF. CDR3 in DNA: TGCGCCAGCAGCTCCTATTTAGACTCCCCGGCGAACACTGAAGCTTTCTTT.

This rearrangement joins TRBV6-5 to TRBJ1-2; no clear D. The CDR3 contains 13 residues. Per the germline V gene, CDR1 is MNHEY and CDR2 is SVGAGI. V was shortened by 5 bases and J by 3 bases, with 10 bases between the two germline ends. The DNA of the CDR3 is TGTGCCAGCAGTCCAGACTGGGACTATGGCTACACCTTC. This translates into CASSPDWDYGYTF.

V gene TRBV7-2 combines with J gene TRBJ2-5, with D maybe TRBD1 (6 bases). Trimming left V 6 bases short and J 4 bases short, with 18 bases between. Germline CDR1 is SGHTA and CDR2 is FQGNSA. This CDR3 contains 15 residues. The CDR3: CASSLGQTGTETQYF. CDR3 bases: TGTGCCAGCAGTTTGGGTCAAACAGGGACAGAGACCCAGTACTTC.

V gene TRBV27 combines with J gene TRBJ2-5; D is possibly TRBD1 (6 bases). The CDR3 totals 13 residues. Germline V gene lookup returns CDR1 MNHEY and CDR2 SMNVEV (reference sequence). Trimming cost V 5 bases and J 5 bases, with 12 bases left between them. CDR3 amino acids: CASSMTGAETQYF. CDR3 coding DNA: TGTGCCAGCAGTATGACAGGTGCGGAGACCCAGTACTTC.

The chain uses TRBV4-1 and TRBJ1-4; no clear D gene. V lost 3 bases, J lost 10 bases, and 9 bases lay in between. The CDR3 length is 12 residues. CDR1 is MGHRA, CDR2 YSYEKL, per germline. The CDR3 protein is CASSHDYIKLFF. CDR3 bases: TGCGCCAGCAGCCATGATTACATAAAACTGTTTTTT.

This clonotype has ten or more counts. A much larger clone differs by one base, so this may be a read error. V is TRBV12-3 or TRBV12-4 and J is TRBJ2-7, with 7 bases that match TRBD2. V shed 3 bases, J shed 7 bases, and the junction held 12 bases outside the gene matches. The CDR3 contains 15 residues. CDR3 protein: CASSFGLDSYNEQYF. CDR3 bases: TGTGCCAGCAGTTTTGGACTAGACTCCTACAATGAGCAGTACTTC.

This clonotype was observed at least ten times. The V and J genes are TRBV4-1 and TRBJ1-2, with 10 bases aligning to TRBD1. The CDR3 has 15 amino acids. V gave up 4 bases and J gave up 5 bases; unmatched junction bases: 7. Germline loops: CDR1 MGHRA, CDR2 YSYEKL. In nucleotides, the CDR3 is TGCGCCAGCAGCCCCAGACAGGGGGCTGGGTATGGCTACACCTTC. Its protein product is CASSPRQGAGYGYTF.